The 8 T cell receptor beta chains below all came from one sample that was sequenced in a study of tumor-infiltrating lymphocytes in primary liver carcinoma. Joint extraction of RNA and DNA used roughly 17-32 mg of bulk tissue that was unsorted. Reverse transcription of roughly 0.5 ug total RNA with a constant-region primer produced TCR beta cDNA. Three nested multiplex PCR rounds, a slightly modified ARM-PCR, produced the libraries for TCR beta. Each of the first two PCR rounds ran roughly 9 cycles with TRBV1-TRBV30 forward and C-beta reverse primers. Each CDR3 protein is one row after TCRdb ran MiXCR on the multiplex PCR reads. The table has 95,000 to 150,000 distinct CDR3 sequences, about 68% seen once. The sequencing sample was made of liver tumor tissue from sampling region 1. Noted subset: tumor region T1, superior pole. Receptors originate from a woman aged 55 to 70 with primary liver carcinoma and hepatitis B virus infection.

This chain joins TRBV7-8 and TRBJ1-1; D is possibly TRBD1 (6 bases). The germline V and J ends were trimmed by 4 bases and 0 bases, with 15 bases remaining between them. CDR3 length equals 16 residues. Germline CDR1 is SGHVS and CDR2 is FQNEAQ. The CDR3 bases are TGTGCCAGCAGCTCCAGTTTAGGGGGGGTGAACACTGAAGCTTTCTTT. It is translated as CASSSSLGGVNTEAFF. Full variable domain (remainder filled in from reference TRBV7-8 and TRBJ1-1): GAGVSQSPRYKVAKRGQDVALRCDPISGHVSLFWYQQALGQGPEFLTYFQNEAQLDKSGLPSDRFFAERPEGSVSTLKIQRTQQEDSAVYLCASSSSLGGVNTEAFFGQGTRLTVV.

On this clonotype: As the CDR3 is not closed by the conserved phenylalanine or tryptophan, this likely results from a read error. The V and J genes are TRBV29-1 and TRBJ1-4; D possibly corresponds to TRBD1 (5 bases). This CDR3 has 13 amino acids. Germline V gene lookup returns CDR1 SQVTM and CDR2 ANQGSEA. The V gene lost 7 bases and the J gene lost 7 bases, with 16 bases spanning the gap. CDR3 coding DNA: TGCAGCGCTTGGTCAGGGTCTGGTGAAAAACTGTTTATT. As protein: CSAWSGSGEKLFI.

Note on this clonotype: The junction departs from the called germline gene at one end, perhaps through a read error. This chain uses TRBV11-2 with TRBJ2-7, with TRBD1 as a possible D gene (5 bases). This CDR3 region has 15 residues. Germline CDR1 SGHAT, CDR2 FQNNGV. The DNA of the CDR3 is TGTGCCAGCAGCTTAGACCCAGGGCATACGTCCGATCAGTATTTC. Translation gives CASSLDPGHTSDQYF.

This rearrangement joins TRBV2 to TRBJ2-7; D gene unclear. Germline V gene sequence: CDR1 SNHLY, CDR2 FYNNEI. The CDR3 is 14 amino acids. The ends were cut back, 2 bases at V and 4 bases at J, with 12 bases in the middle. CDR3 nucleotide sequence: TGTGCCAGCAGTGAAATGGCTCCGTATTACGAGCAGTACTTC. It codes for CASSEMAPYYEQYF.

This clonotype was recorded many times. V usage is TRBV10-3 and J usage is TRBJ2-5, with 7 bases that match TRBD1. V trimming: 7 bases; J trimming: 2 bases; junction bases outside the gene matches: 7. This CDR3 spans 14 amino acids. The germline CDR1 and CDR2 sequences are ENHRY and SYGVKD. The CDR3 sequence is CAIKEGTAQETQYF. CDR3 DNA: TGTGCCATCAAAGAGGGGACAGCACAAGAGACCCAGTACTTC.

CDR3 sequence: CASSGQGTNTQYF. In DNA form, the CDR3 reads TGTGCCAGCTCAGGTCAGGGGACAAATACGCAGTATTTT. V and J are TRBV18 and TRBJ2-3; possible D gene TRBD1, 6 bases. Trimming took 5 bases from V and 7 from J, leaving 13 bases between them. The CDR3 is made up of 13 amino acids. Germline V gene data show CDR1 as KGHSH and CDR2 as LQKENI.

Turning to this clonotype: A read error may explain this, as a much larger clone is one base away. V usage is TRBV12-3 or TRBV12-4 and J usage is TRBJ2-2; D may be TRBD1 (6 bases). The CDR3 spans 12 residues. The CDR3 region has the DNA TGTGCCAGCAGTTCAGGGGCCGGGGAGCCGTTTTTT. Its translation is CASSSGAGEPFF.

This clonotype was counted between two and nine times. It may be a read error: a sequence one base away is much more abundant. J is TRBJ2-1 and V is TRBV6-1; maybe TRBD1 (5 bases). CDR1 and CDR2 from the germline V gene are MNHNS and SASEGT. The CDR3 has 16 amino acids. The CDR3 is CASSDPGIWAYNEQSF. CDR3 in DNA: TGTGCCAGCAGTGATCCAGGGATCTGGGCCTACAATGAGCAGTCCTTC.